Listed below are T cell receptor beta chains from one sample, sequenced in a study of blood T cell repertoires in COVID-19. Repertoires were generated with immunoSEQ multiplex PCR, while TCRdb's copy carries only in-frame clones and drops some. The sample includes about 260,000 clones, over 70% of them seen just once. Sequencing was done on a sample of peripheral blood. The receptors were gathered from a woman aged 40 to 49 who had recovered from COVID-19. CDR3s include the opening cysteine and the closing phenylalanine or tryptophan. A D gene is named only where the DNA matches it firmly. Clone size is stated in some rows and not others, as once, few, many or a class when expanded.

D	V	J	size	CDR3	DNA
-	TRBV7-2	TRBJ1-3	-	CASSLRLNTIYF	TGTGCCAGCAGCTTACGGTTAAACACCATATATTTT
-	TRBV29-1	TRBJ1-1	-	CSVSEQQNTEAFF	TGCAGCGTCTCCGAACAGCAGAACACTGAAGCTTTCTTT
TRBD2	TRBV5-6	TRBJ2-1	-	CASSPLGKRGNNEQFF	TGTGCCAGCAGCCCGCTTGGCAAGCGGGGGAACAATGAGCAGTTCTTC
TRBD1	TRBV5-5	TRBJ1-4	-	CASSSTGFPTNEKLFF	TGTGCCAGCAGCTCGACAGGGTTCCCAACTAATGAAAAACTGTTTTTT
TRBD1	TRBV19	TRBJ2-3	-	CASTRDRYYTDTQYF	TGTGCCAGCACCCGGGACAGGTACTACACAGATACGCAGTATTTT
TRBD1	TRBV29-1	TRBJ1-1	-	CSVDWTGRRTEAFF	TGCAGCGTTGACTGGACAGGGAGGAGAACTGAAGCTTTCTTT
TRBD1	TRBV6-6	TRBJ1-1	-	CASRSTGGTEAFF	TGTGCCAGCAGAAGCACAGGGGGAACTGAAGCTTTCTTT
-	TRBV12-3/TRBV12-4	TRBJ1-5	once	CASSLGQLPPQHF	TGTGCCAGCAGCCTTGGACAGCTCCCGCCCCAGCATTTT
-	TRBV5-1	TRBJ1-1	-	CASRSGRVNTEAFF	TGCGCCAGCAGAAGCGGACGGGTGAACACTGAAGCTTTCTTT
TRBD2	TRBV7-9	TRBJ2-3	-	CASRIGTSGGITDTQYF	TGTGCCAGCAGGATCGGAACTAGCGGGGGTATCACAGATACGCAGTATTTT
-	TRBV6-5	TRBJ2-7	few	CASRDIGQPPYEQYF	TGTGCCAGCAGGGACATCGGACAGCCACCCTACGAGCAGTACTTC
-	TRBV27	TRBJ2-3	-	CASSRLPGESSTDTQYF	TGTGCCAGCAGCCGCCTCCCGGGGGAGTCTAGCACAGATACGCAGTATTTT
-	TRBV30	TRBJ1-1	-	CAWSETGPFF	TGTGCCTGGAGTGAGACAGGCCCTTTCTTT
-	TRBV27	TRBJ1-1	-	CASSPFGQRNTEAFF	TGTGCCAGCAGTCCCTTCGGACAGCGGAACACTGAAGCTTTCTTT
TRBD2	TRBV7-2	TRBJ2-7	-	CASSSGLALLRDEQYF	TGTGCCAGCAGCTCCGGACTAGCCCTCCTTCGGGACGAGCAGTACTTC
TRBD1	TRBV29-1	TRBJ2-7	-	CSVVSRGPDEQYF	TGCAGCGTTGTGTCCAGGGGGCCGGATGAGCAGTACTTC
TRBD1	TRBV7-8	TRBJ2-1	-	CASSVWGQTHNEQFF	TGTGCCAGCAGCGTCTGGGGACAGACACACAATGAGCAGTTCTTC
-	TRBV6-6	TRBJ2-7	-	CASSLEPRTYEQYF	TGTGCCAGCAGTCTCGAACCTAGAACCTACGAGCAGTACTTC
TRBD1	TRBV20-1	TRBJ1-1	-	CSASNRGLSTEAFF	TGCAGTGCAAGTAACAGGGGGCTGTCCACTGAAGCTTTCTTT
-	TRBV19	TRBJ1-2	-	CASSESTYGYTF	TGTGCCAGTAGTGAAAGCACCTATGGCTACACCTTC
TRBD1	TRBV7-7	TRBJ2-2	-	CASSVGQGYGGELFF	TGTGCCAGCAGCGTCGGACAGGGGTATGGCGGGGAGCTGTTTTTT
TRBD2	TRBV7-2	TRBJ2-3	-	CASSLLAGSTDTQYF	TGTGCCAGCAGCTTATTAGCGGGGAGCACAGATACGCAGTATTTT
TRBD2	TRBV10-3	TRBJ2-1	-	CAIRTSGGYNEQFF	TGTGCCATCAGGACTAGCGGGGGTTACAATGAGCAGTTCTTC
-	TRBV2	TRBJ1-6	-	CASTGEHYYNSPLHF	TGTGCCAGCACCGGAGAGCATTACTATAATTCACCCCTCCACTTT
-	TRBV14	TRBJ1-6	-	CASSLRYSPLHF	TGTGCCAGCAGCCTCAGATATTCACCCCTCCACTTT
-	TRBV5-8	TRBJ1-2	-	CASSLDPFRGYTF	TGTGCCAGCAGCTTGGACCCCTTCAGGGGCTACACCTTC
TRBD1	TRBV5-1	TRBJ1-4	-	CASSLELGQGAANEKLFF	TGCGCCAGCAGCTTGGAACTAGGACAGGGGGCGGCTAATGAAAAACTGTTTTTT
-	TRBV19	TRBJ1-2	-	CASRTRDTMNYGYTF	TGTGCCAGTAGGACCCGGGACACTATGAACTATGGCTACACCTTC
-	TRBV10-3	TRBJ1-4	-	CAIGPGEGTEKLFF	TGTGCCATTGGCCCCGGGGAGGGAACTGAAAAACTGTTTTTT